Below, one T cell receptor (beta chain) is given with its context. This record belongs to a study of cytomegalovirus exposure and HLA in healthy donors. Germline assignment: CDR1 SQVTM and CDR2 ANQGSEA. V dropped 5 bases and J dropped 3 bases, with 13 bases sitting between them. CDR3 length equals 13 residues. PCR was performed using 60 Vbeta and 13 Jbeta primers. TCRdb's table, derived via immunoSEQ multiplex PCR, lists solely in-frame clones and lacks some. This sample has about 130,000 clones, with 65% to 75% found just once. The sequence was obtained from a woman aged 50 to 65 in good health and CMV-seropositive. Sequenced: PBMCs. This sequence joins TRBV29-1 and TRBJ1-2; perhaps TRBD1 as D (5 bases). Here the CDR3 reads CSVQSGGDYGYTF. The CDR3 DNA is TGCAGCGTTCAAAGCGGGGGTGACTATGGCTACACCTTC. Drawing the rest from reference TRBV29-1 and TRBJ1-2, the complete variable domain is SAVISQKPSRDICQRGTSLTIQCQVDSQVTMMFWYRQQPGQSLTLIATANQGSEATYESGFVIDKFPISRPNLTFSTLTVSNMSPEDSSIYLCSVQSGGDYGYTFGSGTRLTVV.